This is a list of T cell receptor beta chains from one sample in a study of blood T cells in healthy people across ages. MiXCR, run by TCRdb on the 5' RACE reads, gives a single entry per CDR3 protein. The top ten clones hold roughly 2.1% of a sample with over 1.5 million distinct CDR3 sequences, around half of them seen once. Material: blood. The origin of the receptors is a woman aged 40 to 49 in good health. CDR3s include the opening cysteine and the closing phenylalanine or tryptophan. The D gene is left open where the match is weak. Not all rows give a size; the values are once, few, many and, for expanded clones, a class.

j_call clone_size v_call d_call cdr3_nt cdr3_aa
TRBJ2-5 . TRBV7-9 . TGTACCGTCACGAAGCCTTCCCAGGAGACCCAGTACTTC CTVTKPSQETQYF
TRBJ1-2 . TRBV7-9 . TGTGCCAGCAACCCATCCCAGGGGAGACACCTATTAAACGCGTATGGCTACACCTTC CASNPSQGRHLLNAYGYTF
TRBJ1-1 few TRBV6-2/TRBV6-3 . TGTGCCAGCAGTTACTCGATAGCCGTAACGAACACTGAAGCTTTCTTT CASSYSIAVTNTEAFF
TRBJ1-5 . TRBV27 . TGTGCCAGCAGTTCCCTCGAGGGGTTTAGCAATCAGCCCCAGCATTTT CASSSLEGFSNQPQHF
TRBJ2-1 . TRBV10-3 . TGTGCCATCAGTGAAGGGGGAACACGTAATGAGCAGTTCTTC CAISEGGTRNEQFF
TRBJ2-7 few TRBV6-6 TRBD2 TGTGCCAGCAGTTACAGATCCGGGGGGTCCTACGAGCAGTACTTC CASSYRSGGSYEQYF
TRBJ2-3 . TRBV24-1 TRBD2 TGTGCCACCAGACCTAGCGGGGCGAACACAGATACGCAGTATTTT CATRPSGANTDTQYF
TRBJ1-1 many TRBV7-2 . TGTGCCAGCAGCCCAACCGTCGGCAGGGTGGGCACTGAAGCTTTCTTT CASSPTVGRVGTEAFF
TRBJ2-4 . TRBV6-5 TRBD1 TGTGCCAGCAGTTACTCGGTTCTGCGGCAGGGGGCTACCAAAAACATTCAGTACTTC CASSYSVLRQGATKNIQYF
TRBJ2-5 . TRBV20-1 TRBD2 TGCAGTGCGATCCGAGGACTAGCGGGGGAGACCCAGTACTTC CSAIRGLAGETQYF
TRBJ1-1 . TRBV27 TRBD1 TGTGCCAGCAGTCCCTCTGGGGGACAGGTGAACACTGAAGCTTTCTTT CASSPSGGQVNTEAFF
TRBJ2-3 . TRBV5-1 . TGCGCCAGCAGCTTTAACTTTCTCACAGATACGCAGTATTTT CASSFNFLTDTQYF
TRBJ2-1 once TRBV15 . TGTGCCACCAGCAGGGGAGAGGGGAATGAGCAGTTCTTC CATSRGEGNEQFF
TRBJ2-1 . TRBV7-2 TRBD2 TGTGCCAGCAGCTTAGTAGTAGCGGGGTACAATGAGCAGTTCTTC CASSLVVAGYNEQFF
TRBJ2-1 few TRBV18 . TGTGCCAGCTCACCCCTGGGGGCGGGGGCCTACAATGAGCAGTTCTTC CASSPLGAGAYNEQFF
TRBJ1-2 . TRBV5-4 . TGTGCCAGCAGTTCAGACGGATTCTATGGCTACACCTTC CASSSDGFYGYTF
TRBJ2-5 . TRBV18 . TGTGCCAGCCCACCACGCGAGCAAGAGACCCAGTACTTC CASPPREQETQYF
TRBJ2-7 once TRBV20-1 . TGCAGTGCTAGAGATCCAAAAGCGAGCTACGAGCAGTACTTC CSARDPKASYEQYF
TRBJ1-2 . TRBV4-3 TRBD1 TGCGCCAGCAGCCAGGATACAGGGGGGAGCTATGGCTACACCTTC CASSQDTGGSYGYTF
TRBJ2-7 . TRBV6-2/TRBV6-3 TRBD1 TGTGCCAGCAGTTACACGGGACAGGGCTACGAGCAGTACTTC CASSYTGQGYEQYF
TRBJ1-1 . TRBV5-1 . TGCGCCAGCAGCTTTCCCCCGAACACTGAAGCTTTCTTT CASSFPPNTEAFF
TRBJ1-5 . TRBV20-1 TRBD1 TGCAGTGCGGTGACAGGGAGTCAGCCCCAGCATTTT CSAVTGSQPQHF
TRBJ2-1 . TRBV7-9 . TGTGCCAGCAGCTTAGCCGAAACAGGATTAAGTTACAATGAGCAGTTCTTC CASSLAETGLSYNEQFF
TRBJ1-2 . TRBV5-1 . TGCGCCAGCAGCCTCCTGGGGGGGAACGATGGCTACACCTTC CASSLLGGNDGYTF
TRBJ2-3 . TRBV7-9 TRBD2 TGTGCCAGCAGCTTTGTCCCCACTAGCGGGGGCGAGACGCAGTATTTT CASSFVPTSGGETQYF
TRBJ2-5 few TRBV7-8 . TGTGCCAGCAGCTTACCCCCGGGGGAGACCCAGTACTTC CASSLPPGETQYF
TRBJ1-5 . TRBV29-1 . TGCAGCGTTCAGTTGGTCGGCAATCAGCCCCAGCATTTT CSVQLVGNQPQHF
TRBJ2-5 . TRBV7-2 . TGTGCCAGCAGCGTAGTAGGGACCGTACAGACCCAGTACTTC CASSVVGTVQTQYF
TRBJ2-7 . TRBV6-5 . TGTGCCAGCACCACCCGGGCAGGGCCCTTGGCGTACGAGCAGTACTTC CASTTRAGPLAYEQYF